This TCR beta chain emerged from a study of blood T cell repertoires in COVID-19. Study overall: T cells, B-cell-depleted T cells, or PBMCs provided the cDNA or gDNA that served as material.

Grouping used clinical history reported by participants in a survey and questionnaire. Symptom resolution, clearance, or two negative PCRs marked donors in Cohort 3 as recovered. V gave up 4 bases and J gave up 6 bases, with 13 bases separating them. Germline CDR1 and CDR2: GTSNPN and SVGIG (reference sequence). CDR3 length equals 13 residues. Per the original methods: Scientists estimated how many nucleated cells there were by amplifying reference gene primers. Using immunoSEQ multiplex PCR, the repertoire was profiled, and TCRdb retains in-frame clones only, with some absent. V and J calls and clone size are given by that table; D and trimming were obtained from the DNA. The sample carries some 400,000 clones, 87% recorded once.

The rearrangement joins TRBV30 to TRBJ1-3; TRBD1 might be the D (5 bases). This TCR came from a man aged 25 to 40 who had recovered from COVID-19. The material sequenced was PBMCs or T cells enriched from blood (not recorded which). The CDR3 nucleotides are TGTGCCTGGACGGGAGGGGAACAAAACACCATATATTTT. Its protein product is CAWTGGEQNTIYF.